The 21 T cell receptor beta chains below were found in one sample sequenced in a study of cytomegalovirus exposure and HLA in healthy donors. PCR involved 60 Vbeta and 13 Jbeta primers. The data were produced by immunoSEQ multiplex PCR, yet TCRdb's version contains in-frame clones alone and is incomplete. The data show about 130,000 clones, approximately 85% seen once. Sequencing was performed on PBMCs. The source of these receptors is a boy younger than 18 in good health and CMV-seronegative.

The chain is built from TRBV18 and TRBJ1-3; D remains unclear. Trimming took off 2 bases at V and 0 bases at J, with 11 bases between the two ends. The germline CDR1 and CDR2 sequences are KGHSH and LQKENI. The CDR3 covers 16 residues. The CDR3 spells CASSPGAESSGNTIYF. CDR3 in DNA: TGTGCCAGCTCACCAGGCGCGGAATCCTCTGGAAACACCATATATTTT.

The chain has TRBV30 and TRBJ1-1; D might be TRBD1 (6 bases). Germline V lookup: CDR1 GTSNPN, CDR2 SVGIG (reference sequence). This CDR3 is built from 13 residues. V shed 8 bases and J shed 1 base, with 14 bases lying between them. Written as DNA, the CDR3 is TGTGCCGGATCCGAAGGGGGGAACACTGAAGCTTTCTTT. It is translated as CAGSEGGNTEAFF. Full variable domain (outside the CDR3, taken from reference TRBV30 and TRBJ1-1): SQTIHQWPATLVQPVGSPLSLECTVEGTSNPNLYWYRQAAGRGLQLLFYSVGIGQISSEVPQNLSASRPQDRQFILSSKKLLLSDSGFYLCAGSEGGNTEAFFGQGTRLTVV.

This clone is a singleton in its sample. CDR3 DNA: TGTGCCAGCAGCTCCGAACCGGGACTGATGAACACTGAAGCTTTCTTT. It translates to CASSSEPGLMNTEAFF. The chain couples TRBV7-3 to TRBJ1-1, with a weak D call TRBD1 (5 bases). The germline V and J ends were trimmed by 4 bases and 0 bases, with 15 bases remaining between them. Germline lookup yields CDR1 SGHTA and CDR2 FQGTGA. This CDR3 region has 16 residues.

The chain combines TRBV7-3 with TRBJ1-2; TRBD1 agrees at 8 bases. With V trimmed by 2 bases and J by 3 bases, 8 bases remained unmatched. The CDR3 loop spans 16 amino acids. Germline CDR1 SGHTA, CDR2 FQGTGA. The CDR3 DNA follows: TGTGCCAGCAGCTTATGGGACAGGCCCGAGGACTATGGCTACACCTTC. Protein: CASSLWDRPEDYGYTF.

The chain employs TRBV7-9 and TRBJ2-2, with 9 bases lining up with TRBD2. Germline-derived CDR1 and CDR2 are SEHNR and FQNEAQ (reference sequence). Germline trimming cut 7 bases from V and 6 bases from J; bases unmatched to any gene: 12. The CDR3 sequence is 16 residues long. Here the CDR3 DNA reads TGTGCCAGCATGTCTCCGGGACTAGCAGTCTCCGGGGAGCTGTTTTTT. Residues: CASMSPGLAVSGELFF.

This sequence joins TRBV9 and TRBJ2-3, with 9 bases lining up with TRBD1. V gave up 3 bases and J gave up 4 bases; unmatched junction bases: 6. The CDR3 covers 15 residues. Germline loops: CDR1 SGDLS, CDR2 YYNGEE. CDR3 loop: CASSARDRDADTQYF. The DNA of the CDR3 is TGTGCCAGCAGCGCCCGGGACAGGGATGCAGATACGCAGTATTTT.

The rearrangement links TRBV19 to TRBJ1-3; possible D gene TRBD1, 6 bases. The CDR3 is 14 residues long. Germline values: CDR1 LNHDA, CDR2 SQIVND (reference sequence). V dropped 4 bases and J dropped 4 bases, with 11 bases sitting between them. The CDR3 spells CASSRDIEGNTIYF. In DNA form, the CDR3 reads TGTGCCAGTAGTAGGGACATAGAAGGAAACACCATATATTTT.

This chain joins TRBV7-2 and TRBJ2-3; D is perhaps TRBD1 (5 bases). From germline, CDR1 is SGHTA and CDR2 FQGNSA. The CDR3 is 13 residues long. V lost 4 bases and J 5 bases, leaving 10 bases between the germline ends. This CDR3 reads CASSSIQEDTQYF. CDR3 DNA: TGTGCCAGCAGCTCGATACAGGAAGATACGCAGTATTTT. Full variable domain (remainder filled in from reference TRBV7-2 and TRBJ2-3): GAGVSQSPSNKVTEKGKDVELRCDPISGHTALYWYRQSLGQGLEFLIYFQGNSAPDKSGLPSDRFSAERTGGSVSTLTIQRTQQEDSAVYLCASSSIQEDTQYFGPGTRLTVL.

The chain joins TRBV19 to TRBJ2-2; D is unresolved. Trimming took 2 bases from V and 6 from J, leaving 13 bases between them. The germline CDR1 and CDR2 sequences are LNHDA and SQIVND (reference sequence). This CDR3 has 15 residues. Here the CDR3 DNA reads TGTGCCAGTAGTATACGAACTCCTGTTGCCGGGGAGCTGTTTTTT. Translating it yields CASSIRTPVAGELFF.

This clone was counted once. The chain joins TRBV6-6 to TRBJ1-1; D possibly corresponds to TRBD1 (5 bases). The V gene lost 7 bases and the J gene lost 4 bases, with 16 bases spanning the gap. This CDR3 has 14 amino acids. Germline assignment: CDR1 MNHNY and CDR2 SVGAGI (reference sequence). The CDR3: CASNFGGVFTEAFF. CDR3 DNA: TGTGCCAGCAATTTCGGGGGGGTTTTCACTGAAGCTTTCTTT.

This clone appeared once. The V and J genes are TRBV7-2 and TRBJ2-3; 9 bases align to TRBD2. The V segment lost 3 bases and the J segment 4 bases; nucleotides outside the gene matches: 5. This CDR3 spans 15 amino acids. Germline V CDR1 and CDR2: SGHTA, FQGNSA. The CDR3 loop reads CASSFYSGSADTQYF. CDR3 sequence (DNA): TGTGCCAGCAGCTTTTATAGCGGGAGCGCAGATACGCAGTATTTT.

This chain uses TRBV21-1 with TRBJ1-2. TRBV21-1 is termed a pseudogene. This CDR3 has 20 residues. The CDR3 DNA sequence: TGTGCCAGCAGGATTAGGGGAGGGGAAAGACGTGGACCGCGCATCTATGGCTACACCTTC. Its translation is CASRIRGGERRGPRIYGYTF.

The chain has TRBV19 and TRBJ1-1; 7 bases are shared with TRBD1. CDR1 and CDR2 (germline): LNHDA, SQIVND (reference sequence). The CDR3 is made up of 14 amino acids. V gave up 7 bases and J gave up 1 base; unmatched junction bases: 6. CDR3 in DNA: TGTGCCAGTAAACGCACAGGGGAGAACACTGAAGCTTTCTTT. Translated: CASKRTGENTEAFF.

V gene TRBV5-4 combines with J gene TRBJ2-4, with 7 nucleotides matching TRBD1. This CDR3 contains 14 residues. Trimming took 1 base from V and 5 from J; bases not matched to a gene: 3. CDR1 and CDR2 (germline): SGHNT, YYREEE (reference sequence). The chain's CDR3 is CASSLKGGENIQYF. The DNA of the CDR3 is TGTGCCAGCAGCTTGAAAGGGGGCGAAAACATTCAGTACTTC. Looking up the rest from reference TRBV5-4 and TRBJ2-4 gives the full variable domain: ETGVTQSPTHLIKTRGQQVTLRCSSQSGHNTVSWYQQALGQGPQFIFQYYREEENGRGNFPPRFSGLQFPNYSSELNVNALELDDSALYLCASSLKGGENIQYFGAGTRLSVL.

The rearrangement joins TRBV19 to TRBJ1-1; TRBD1 matches at 8 bases. The J segment lost 4 bases and the V segment lost 6 bases, leaving 10 bases of the junction unmatched. The length of the CDR3 is 15 residues. Germline CDR1 is LNHDA and CDR2 is SQIVND (reference sequence). CDR3 DNA sequence: TGTGCCAGTAGCACCGGACAGGGATTATTCACTGAAGCTTTCTTT. Translation gives CASSTGQGLFTEAFF.

V and J are TRBV7-8 and TRBJ1-1, with TRBD1 matching over 7 bases. The V gene's germline CDR1 is SGHVS and CDR2 FQNEAQ. The CDR3 contains 14 residues. V dropped 2 bases and J dropped 0; count of bases not matched to a gene: 0. The CDR3 DNA follows: TGTGCCAGCAGCTTAACAGGGGTGAACACTGAAGCTTTCTTT. It codes for CASSLTGVNTEAFF.

The chain couples TRBV6-1 to TRBJ1-1; possible D gene TRBD1, 5 bases. The CDR3 totals 13 residues. V dropped 6 bases and J dropped 5 bases, with 13 bases sitting between them. From germline, CDR1 is MNHNS and CDR2 SASEGT. The CDR3 loop is CASRNHGGTEAFF. As DNA, the CDR3 is TGTGCCAGCAGAAACCATGGGGGGACTGAAGCTTTCTTT.

The rearrangement uses TRBV6-1 and TRBJ2-1; 14 bases line up with TRBD2. The CDR3 covers 15 residues. Germline V CDR1 and CDR2: MNHNS, SASEGT. Germline trimming cut 4 bases from V and 9 bases from J; bases unmatched to any gene: 5. In nucleotides, the CDR3 is TGTGCCAGCAGTGGGGGACTAGCGGGAGAAGGTGAGCAGTTCTTC. It codes for CASSGGLAGEGEQFF.

J is TRBJ2-3 and V is TRBV7-2, with TRBD2 matching over 13 bases. Germline values: CDR1 SGHTA, CDR2 FQGNSA. With 5 bases clipped from V and 2 bases from J, the junction kept 4 bases outside the gene matches. The CDR3 covers 16 residues. In DNA, the CDR3 is TGTGCCAGCAGCCCAGGACTAGCGGGGGTCACAGATACGCAGTATTTT. It translates to CASSPGLAGVTDTQYF.

This chain connects TRBV25-1 to TRBJ1-5; possibly TRBD1 for D (6 bases). This CDR3 contains 16 residues. CDR1 is MGHDK, CDR2 SYGVNS, per germline. V was clipped by 0 bases and J by 9 bases, with 18 bases between them. The CDR3 sequence is CASSEYGIQGRAPQHF. In nucleotides, the CDR3 is TGTGCCAGCAGTGAATATGGGATACAGGGACGGGCGCCCCAGCATTTT.

The V gene is TRBV9, the J gene TRBJ1-2; D not resolved. The CDR3 is made up of 14 amino acids. V was trimmed by 0 bases and J by 7 bases, leaving 13 bases between them. Per the germline V gene, CDR1 is SGDLS and CDR2 is YYNGEE. CDR3 nucleotide sequence: TGTGCCAGCAGCGTAGACGAGGGTTCCTGTGGCTACACCTTC. Translating gives CASSVDEGSCGYTF.